Below, one T cell receptor (beta chain) is given with its context. The sample is drawn from a study of shared clonotypes between healthy human individuals. About the research overall: Every donor yielded three CD4 naive, three CD4 memory, two CD8 naive and one CD8 memory plate.

Free of recent acute infections or vaccinations, the donors were healthy HIV-negative adults. Deep was the level at which the assay was run. The repertoire was sequenced with immunoSEQ multiplex PCR; TCRdb's copy has only in-frame clones and lacks some. The data contain approximately 980,000 clones, less than 85% of them seen just once; the ten biggest clones take up about 1.5%. Germline assignment: CDR1 SGHAT and CDR2 FQNNGV. The CDR3 is made up of 15 amino acids. The ends were cut back, 0 bases at V and 2 bases at J, with 10 bases in the middle. This TCR derives from a man between 18 and 29 years old in good health. The sample comprised memory CD4+ T cells sorted from blood. The subset denotes: CD45RA-negative fraction. The chain couples TRBV11-2 to TRBJ2-5; D gene ambiguous. The CDR3 sequence: CASSLERSGQETQYF. Here the CDR3 DNA reads TGTGCCAGCAGCTTAGAGAGGTCAGGACAAGAGACCCAGTACTTC.